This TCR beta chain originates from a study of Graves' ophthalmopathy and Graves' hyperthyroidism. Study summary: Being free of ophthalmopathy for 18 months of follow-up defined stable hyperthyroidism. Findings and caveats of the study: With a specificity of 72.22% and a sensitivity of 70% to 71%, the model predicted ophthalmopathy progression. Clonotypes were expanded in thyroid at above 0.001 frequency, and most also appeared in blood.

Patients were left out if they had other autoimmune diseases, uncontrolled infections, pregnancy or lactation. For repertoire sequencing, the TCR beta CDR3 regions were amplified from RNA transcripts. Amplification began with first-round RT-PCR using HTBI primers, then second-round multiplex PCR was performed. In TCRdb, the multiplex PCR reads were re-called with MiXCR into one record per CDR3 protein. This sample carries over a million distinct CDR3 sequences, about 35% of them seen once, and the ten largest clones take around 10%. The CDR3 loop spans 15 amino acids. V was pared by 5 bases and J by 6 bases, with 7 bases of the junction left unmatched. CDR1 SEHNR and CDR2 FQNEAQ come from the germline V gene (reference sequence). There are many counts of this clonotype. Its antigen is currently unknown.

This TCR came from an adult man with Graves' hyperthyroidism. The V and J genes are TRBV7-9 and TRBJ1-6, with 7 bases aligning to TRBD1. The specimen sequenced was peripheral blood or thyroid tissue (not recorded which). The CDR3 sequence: CASSPRGQTNSPLHF. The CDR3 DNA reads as TGTGCCAGCAGCCCGCGGGGACAGACTAATTCACCCCTCCACTTT.